The 22 T cell receptor beta chains presented below share a single source sample, sequenced in a study of OX40 agonist ivuxolimab in advanced cancers. The method behind the library was the immunoSEQ multiplex PCR assay. Entries here come from immuneACCESS through TCRdb and include only in-frame sequences with V and J called. Some clones fail to appear in such tables; in the studies checked, an unresolved V gene covers under half of the shortfall, and the cause of the remainder is unknown. The sample table lists some 140,000 clones, about 93% of them with a count of one. The ten largest clonotypes hold approximately 0.93% of the sample. Specimen: CD4+ or CD8+ T cells sorted from blood, collected in a trial of the OX40 agonist ivuxolimab. The source is an adult with an advanced solid tumor such as melanoma, head and neck, liver or kidney cancer.

V and J are TRBV7-2 and TRBJ2-7; possibly TRBD1 for D (6 bases). Deletions cut 7 bases from V and 4 bases from J, with 17 bases between. There are 14 residues in the CDR3. CDR1 is SGHTA and CDR2 is FQGNSA in the germline V gene. The CDR3 region has the DNA TGTGCCAGCACCCCAGAACAGGGTTCTTACGAGCAGTACTTC. Encoded protein: CASTPEQGSYEQYF.

The chain carries TRBV28 and TRBJ1-4; a weak D match, TRBD1 (5 bases). Per the germline V gene, CDR1 is MDHEN and CDR2 is SYDVKM. The CDR3 contains 14 residues. V gave up 8 bases and J gave up 8 bases, with 18 bases separating them. CDR3: CASLSSGGREKLFF. The CDR3 nucleotides read TGTGCCAGCCTCTCTTCTGGGGGTAGGGAAAAACTGTTTTTT.

The chain has TRBV6-5 and TRBJ2-7, with 12 bases fitting TRBD2. There are 15 residues in the CDR3. CDR1 is MNHEY, CDR2 SVGAGI, per germline. Trimming at V came to 5 bases and at J to 3 bases, leaving 5 bases not matched to a gene. The CDR3 protein is CASSRLAGAYYEQYF. The CDR3, as DNA: TGTGCCAGCAGTCGACTAGCGGGGGCTTACTACGAGCAGTACTTC.

The chain recombines TRBV2 with TRBJ1-2; D gene ambiguous. Between the trimmed V and J ends, which lost 4 bases and 7 bases, there was a span of 10 bases. The CDR3 is 12 residues long. Germline V gene data show CDR1 as SNHLY and CDR2 as FYNNEI. CDR3 amino acids: CASSGKGGGYTF. DNA of the CDR3: TGTGCCAGCAGTGGCAAGGGTGGTGGCTACACCTTC. Variable domain in full (rest from reference TRBV2 and TRBJ1-2): EPEVTQTPSHQVTQMGQEVILRCVPISNHLYFYWYRQILGQKVEFLVSFYNNEISEKSEIFDDQFSVERPDGSNFTLKIRSTKLEDSAMYFCASSGKGGGYTFGSGTRLTVV.

The rearrangement joins TRBV19 to TRBJ2-7; D tentatively reads TRBD1 or TRBD2 (5 bases each). Germline CDR1 and CDR2: LNHDA and SQIVND (reference sequence). V dropped 5 bases and J dropped 1 base, with 12 bases sitting between them. The CDR3 has 14 residues. Here the CDR3 reads CASSPRDQSYEQYF. In DNA form, the CDR3 reads TGTGCCAGTAGTCCCCGGGACCAATCCTACGAGCAGTACTTC.

This clone was observed a few times. The chain recombines TRBV9 with TRBJ2-6; TRBD1 or TRBD2 may be the D gene (5 bases each). The germline V gene has CDR1 SGDLS and CDR2 YYNGEE. This CDR3 has 15 residues. The ends were cut back, 3 bases at V and 0 bases at J, with 7 bases in the middle. This CDR3 is CASSGGFSGANVLTF. The DNA for the CDR3 is TGTGCCAGCAGCGGGGGGTTCTCTGGGGCCAACGTCCTGACTTTC.

V usage is TRBV4-3 and J usage is TRBJ1-2; TRBD1 matches at 8 bases. Trimming removed 1 base from V and 9 bases from J; junction bases left unmatched: 7. CDR1 and CDR2 from the germline V gene are LGHNA and YSLEER. The CDR3 sequence is 14 residues long. The chain's CDR3 is CASSQVGQGASYTF. The CDR3 DNA reads TGCGCCAGCAGCCAAGTAGGGCAGGGGGCCAGCTACACCTTC.

J is TRBJ1-4 and V is TRBV28; weak D call: TRBD1 (6 bases). The CDR3 sequence is 15 residues long. Germline CDR1 is MDHEN and CDR2 is SYDVKM. Trimming took off 6 bases at V and 3 bases at J, with 14 bases between the two ends. CDR3 nucleotides: TGTGCCAGCAGCCCCTCAGGGGCGGCTAATGAAAAACTGTTTTTT. It is translated as CASSPSGAANEKLFF.

The rearrangement links TRBV28 to TRBJ1-5; the D gene is possibly TRBD1 (5 bases). This CDR3 has 14 amino acids. With 6 bases removed from V and 5 bases from J, the gap between germline ends came to 14 bases. The V gene's germline CDR1 is MDHEN and CDR2 SYDVKM. CDR3 protein: CASSQGQLDQPQHF. The CDR3 region has the DNA TGTGCCAGCAGCCAAGGACAACTGGATCAGCCCCAGCATTTT. Filled out from reference TRBV28 and TRBJ1-5, the complete variable domain reads DVKVTQSSRYLVKRTGEKVFLECVQDMDHENMFWYRQDPGLGLRLIYFSYDVKMKEKGDIPEGYSVSREKKERFSLILESASTNQTSMYLCASSQGQLDQPQHFGDGTRLSIL.

This clone showed up just once. The chain joins TRBV10-1 to TRBJ1-2; D gene ambiguous. V was shortened by 6 bases and J by 2 bases, with 28 bases between the two germline ends. The CDR3 extends over 19 amino acids. CDR1 is WNHNN, CDR2 SYGVQD, per germline (reference sequence). This CDR3 is CASSLVSWSRPQWNYGYTF. In DNA form, the CDR3 reads TGCGCCAGCAGCCTGGTCTCATGGAGCCGGCCCCAATGGAACTATGGCTACACCTTC.

The V call is TRBV27, the J call TRBJ1-5; D is uncertain. The CDR3 contains 16 residues. Germline CDR1 and CDR2: MNHEY and SMNVEV (reference sequence). V was shortened by 2 bases and J by 0 bases, with 11 bases between the two germline ends. In nucleotides, the CDR3 is TGTGCCAGCAGTTTAAGGGCAGCGAATAGCAATCAGCCCCAGCATTTT. It translates to CASSLRAANSNQPQHF.

The chain joins TRBV11-3 to TRBJ2-7; possibly TRBD1 or TRBD2 for D (5 bases each). Trimming pared 4 bases from V and 5 bases from J, leaving 12 bases between. Germline V lookup: CDR1 SGHNT, CDR2 YENEEA. The CDR3 extends over 13 amino acids. CDR3 sequence: CASSSRGANEQYF. Here the CDR3 DNA reads TGTGCCAGCAGCTCGCGAGGGGCTAACGAGCAGTACTTC. Full variable domain (remainder filled in from reference TRBV11-3 and TRBJ2-7): EAGVVQSPRYKIIEKKQPVAFWCNPISGHNTLYWYLQNLGQGPELLIRYENEEAVDDSQLPKDRFSAERLKGVDSTLKIQPAELGDSAVYLCASSSRGANEQYFGPGTRLTVT.

This chain links TRBV5-6 with TRBJ1-3; the D is unclear. Trimming stripped 4 bases from V and 1 base from J, with 18 bases between. The CDR3 covers 17 residues. Per germline, CDR1 SGHDT and CDR2 YYEEEE. The chain's CDR3 is CASSPSNLGFSGNTIYF. In nucleotides, the CDR3 is TGTGCCAGCAGCCCATCAAATTTGGGGTTTTCTGGAAACACCATATATTTT.

J is TRBJ2-7 and V is TRBV5-4, with a possible D match to TRBD1 (5 bases). The CDR3 loop spans 16 amino acids. Deletions cut 4 bases from V and 0 bases from J, with 17 bases between. Germline V lookup: CDR1 SGHNT, CDR2 YYREEE (reference sequence). CDR3 coding DNA: TGTGCCAGCAGCCAAGAACTTGTAACAGGCTCCTACGAGCAGTACTTC. Amino acids: CASSQELVTGSYEQYF. The full variable domain, rest sourced from reference TRBV5-4 and TRBJ2-7, is ETGVTQSPTHLIKTRGQQVTLRCSSQSGHNTVSWYQQALGQGPQFIFQYYREEENGRGNFPPRFSGLQFPNYSSELNVNALELDDSALYLCASSQELVTGSYEQYFGPGTRLTVT.

This rearrangement joins TRBV2 to TRBJ1-5, with a possible D match to TRBD1 (6 bases). Germline V gene lookup returns CDR1 SNHLY and CDR2 FYNNEI. V was clipped by 7 bases and J by 6 bases, with 16 bases between them. The CDR3 covers 14 residues. CDR3 DNA: TGTGCCAGCAAGAGGGGGGGGACGGGTCAGCCCCAGCATTTT. Amino acids: CASKRGGTGQPQHF.

The rearrangement uses TRBV6-6 and TRBJ1-5; 10 bases align to TRBD1. From germline, CDR1 is MNHNY and CDR2 SVGAGI (reference sequence). V shed 8 bases and J 7 bases; nucleotides not matched to a gene: 14. This CDR3 has 16 amino acids. The CDR3 DNA reads TGTGCCAGCCTCCGGGACAGGGGTTCGAGTGGACAGCCCCAGCATTTT. Its translation is CASLRDRGSSGQPQHF.

The V and J genes are TRBV5-4 and TRBJ2-3, with TRBD2 identical over 10 bases. The germline CDR1 and CDR2 sequences are SGHNT and YYREEE (reference sequence). The junction had 6 bases not matched to a gene; V was cut back by 5 bases and J by 0 bases. CDR3 length: 16 residues. The CDR3 region is CASRDTSGTSTDTQYF. CDR3 nucleotides: TGTGCCAGCAGAGATACTAGCGGGACTAGCACAGATACGCAGTATTTT.

V is TRBV28 and J is TRBJ1-5, with TRBD1 matching over 8 bases. The CDR3 is made up of 14 amino acids. The junction had 2 bases not matched to a gene; V was cut back by 5 bases and J by 2 bases. From germline, CDR1 is MDHEN and CDR2 SYDVKM. Here the CDR3 reads CASSPGQGNQPQHF. The CDR3 coding sequence is TGTGCCAGCAGTCCGGGACAGGGCAATCAGCCCCAGCATTTT.

This clone was found a few times. The genes are TRBV9 and TRBJ2-7, with TRBD2 identical over 13 bases. CDR3 length: 17 residues. Losses at the gene ends were 3 bases for V and 3 bases for J; bases not matched to a gene: 9. CDR1 SGDLS and CDR2 YYNGEE come from the germline V gene. For the CDR3, the DNA is TGTGCCAGCAGCGGAGGACTAGCGGGGGCTGGGAGCTACGAGCAGTACTTC. Protein product: CASSGGLAGAGSYEQYF.

Notes on this clone: The junction departs from germline at one end; a sequencing error may be responsible. The J gene is TRBJ1-2, the V gene TRBV7-2, with 9 bases aligning to TRBD1. Germline loops: CDR1 SGHTA, CDR2 FQGNSA. The CDR3 runs to 11 residues. The CDR3 DNA reads as TGTGCCAGCAGCTCCCGGGACAGGGCGGGTTTC. The encoded protein is CASSSRDRAGF.

This clone was recorded only once. In DNA, the CDR3 is TGTGCCAGCTCACCTACCCCGGGGGCTCACTCTTCGGGCAATTCACCCCTCCACTTT. This translates into CASSPTPGAHSSGNSPLHF. The rearrangement joins TRBV18 to TRBJ1-6; a weak D match, TRBD1 (6 bases). Trimming left V 3 bases short and J 7 bases short, with 25 bases between. CDR1 KGHSH and CDR2 LQKENI come from the germline V gene. The CDR3 spans 19 residues.

The chain couples TRBV21-1 to TRBJ2-7; the table names TRBD1, a call not compared with the DNA. TRBV21-1 represents a pseudogene. The CDR3 is 14 amino acids. CDR3 residues: CASSLRDRGYEQYF. The CDR3 DNA follows: TGTGCCAGCAGCCTCCGGGACAGGGGCTACGAGCAGTACTTC.